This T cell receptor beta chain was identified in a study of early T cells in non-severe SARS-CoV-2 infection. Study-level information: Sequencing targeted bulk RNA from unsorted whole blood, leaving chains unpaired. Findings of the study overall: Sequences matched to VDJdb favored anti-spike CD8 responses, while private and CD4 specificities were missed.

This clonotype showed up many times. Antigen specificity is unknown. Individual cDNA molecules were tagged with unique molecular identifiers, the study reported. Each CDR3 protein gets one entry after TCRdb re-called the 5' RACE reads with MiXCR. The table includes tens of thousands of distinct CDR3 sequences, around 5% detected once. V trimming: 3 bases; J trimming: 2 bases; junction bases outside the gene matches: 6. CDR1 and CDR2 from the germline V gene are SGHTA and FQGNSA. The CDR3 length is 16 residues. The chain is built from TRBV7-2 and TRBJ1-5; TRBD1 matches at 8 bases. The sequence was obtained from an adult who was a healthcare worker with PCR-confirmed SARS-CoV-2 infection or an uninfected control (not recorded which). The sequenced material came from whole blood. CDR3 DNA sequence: TGTGCCAGCAGCTTCAGCCCGACAGGGGGCAATCAGCCCCAGCATTTT. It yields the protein CASSFSPTGGNQPQHF.